Listed below are T cell receptor beta chains from one sample, sequenced in a study of T cell responses to AZD1222 COVID-19 vaccine. Only in-frame clones appear in the TCRdb table, and some are missing; sequencing was by immunoSEQ multiplex PCR. The table lists about 150,000 clones, about 88% of them singletons. Source: peripheral blood, taken on day 0 of AZD1222 vaccination. These receptors came from an adult in good health. Both conserved end residues are part of each CDR3. A D gene is named only where the DNA matches it firmly. Not every row has a clone size; where given, it reads once, few, many or a size class.

TRBV4-2,NA,TRBJ2-2,NA,TGTGCCAGCAGCCAAAATGATCGCTTCACCGGGGAGCTGTTTTTT,CASSQNDRFTGELFF
TRBV2,NA,TRBJ2-2,NA,TGCAGTAAACGGGACTCGGACACCGGGGAGCTGTTTTTT,CSKRDSDTGELFF
TRBV5-6,NA,TRBJ1-2,NA,TGTGCCAGCAGCTTCGGGCCGGCGGCTCCGGGCTATGGCTACACCTTC,CASSFGPAAPGYGYTF
TRBV29-1,NA,TRBJ1-6,NA,TGCAGCGTTGTAGTCGGGCAGGGTCTAAGATCCTATAATTCACCCCTCCACTTT,CSVVVGQGLRSYNSPLHF
TRBV27,NA,TRBJ1-2,NA,TGTGCCAGCAGTCCAATGACAGGAACCTATGGCTACACCTTC,CASSPMTGTYGYTF
TRBV7-9,NA,TRBJ2-3,NA,TGTGCCAGCAGCGCTCTCATGACTGGCGCAGATACGCAGTATTTT,CASSALMTGADTQYF
TRBV4-3,NA,TRBJ1-6,NA,TGCGCCAGCAGCCATCGAGTCTCTCTTGTTTCACCCCTCCACTTT,CASSHRVSLVSPLHF
TRBV5-6,NA,TRBJ1-1,TRBD1,TGTGCCAGCAGCTTTGGTAACAGGGGTGGCACTGAAGCTTTCTTT,CASSFGNRGGTEAFF
TRBV5-5,NA,TRBJ2-2,TRBD1,TGTGCCAGCAGCTTGCCGCGACAGGGGATTGCCGGGGAGCTGTTTTTT,CASSLPRQGIAGELFF
TRBV2,NA,TRBJ1-3,NA,TGTGCCAGCAGTTGGTCCGGAAACACCATATATTTT,CASSWSGNTIYF
TRBV6-5,NA,TRBJ2-1,TRBD2,TGTGCCAGCAGTTACTCTAGCGGGAGTTACAATGAGCAGTTCTTC,CASSYSSGSYNEQFF
TRBV28,NA,TRBJ2-7,NA,TGTGCCAGCAGCGCAACCTACGAGCAGTACTTC,CASSATYEQYF
TRBV6-2/TRBV6-3,NA,TRBJ1-5,NA,TGTGCCAGCAGTTACCCAGCCCAGCTCAATCAGCCCCAGCATTTT,CASSYPAQLNQPQHF
TRBV6-6,NA,TRBJ2-7,TRBD1,TGTGCCAGCAGTAAACAGGACAGGGACTACGAGCAGTACTTC,CASSKQDRDYEQYF
TRBV18,NA,TRBJ1-2,NA,TGTGCCAGCTCACCGGCACAGGATGGGGGCTACACCTTC,CASSPAQDGGYTF
TRBV6-4,few,TRBJ2-3,NA,TGTGCCAGCAGTGATTACGCGGATTCCACAGATACGCAGTATTTT,CASSDYADSTDTQYF
TRBV27,NA,TRBJ1-2,NA,TGTGCCAGCAGCCGTGGGGACATCTATGGCTACACCTTC,CASSRGDIYGYTF
TRBV14,NA,TRBJ2-5,TRBD2,TGTGCCAGCAGCCAACAAACCCTAGCGGGATCAACAGAGACCCAGTACTTC,CASSQQTLAGSTETQYF
TRBV28,NA,TRBJ1-2,TRBD1,TGTGCCAGCAGCGAAGGACAGGACTATGGCTACACCTTC,CASSEGQDYGYTF
TRBV28,NA,TRBJ2-3,TRBD1,TGTGCCAGCAACCGGCAGGGGGCAACAGATACGCAGTATTTT,CASNRQGATDTQYF
TRBV12-5,NA,TRBJ1-3,NA,TGTGCTAGTGGTTCCGGACTGGCCTCTGGAAACACCATATATTTT,CASGSGLASGNTIYF
TRBV9,NA,TRBJ2-1,NA,TGTGCCAGCAGCGCAGACCAGTTCAATGAGCAGTTCTTC,CASSADQFNEQFF
TRBV5-1,once,TRBJ2-2,NA,TGCGCCAGCAGCTACAGACAGGCATCCGGGGAGCTGTTTTTT,CASSYRQASGELFF
TRBV29-1,few,TRBJ2-6,NA,TGCAGCGTCAGCCTCTCTGGGGCCAACGTCCTGACTTTC,CSVSLSGANVLTF
TRBV5-4,NA,TRBJ2-3,TRBD2,TGTGCCAGCAGCCTCGGACTAGTTAGCACAGATACGCAGTATTTT,CASSLGLVSTDTQYF
TRBV6-2/TRBV6-3,NA,TRBJ2-1,NA,TGTGCCAGCAGCTCAAGGAGTAATGAGCAGTTCTTC,CASSSRSNEQFF
TRBV4-1,NA,TRBJ2-1,TRBD2,TGCGCCAGCAGCCAAGATCGGACTAGCGGGAGTCATGAGCAGTTCTTC,CASSQDRTSGSHEQFF
TRBV5-1,NA,TRBJ1-3,NA,TGCGCCAGCAGCTTGGCCCTGGCAGAGAGCTCTGGAAACACCATATATTTT,CASSLALAESSGNTIYF
TRBV7-7,NA,TRBJ2-5,NA,TGTGCCAGCAGCTTTGGGGGGTGGGAGACCCAGTACTTC,CASSFGGWETQYF
TRBV28,NA,TRBJ2-1,NA,TGTGCCAGCAGTCCTCCTAGCCAATCCTACAATGAGCAGTTCTTC,CASSPPSQSYNEQFF
TRBV19,once,TRBJ1-4,NA,TGTGCCAGTAGTCTCGGACCAGCGGATGAAAAACTGTTTTTT,CASSLGPADEKLFF
TRBV11-1,NA,TRBJ1-3,TRBD1,TGTGCCAGCAGCCCGCGACAGGGAGGATCTGGAAACACCATATATTTT,CASSPRQGGSGNTIYF
TRBV27,NA,TRBJ2-7,NA,TGTGCCACCCCCTCCTACGAGCAGTACTTC,CATPSYEQYF
TRBV9,NA,TRBJ1-1,NA,TGTGCCAGCAGCGTAAAGTCCCAGCCTTTACCCACTGAAGCTTTCTTT,CASSVKSQPLPTEAFF
TRBV10-1,few,TRBJ2-7,TRBD1,TGCGCCAGCAGTGACGGCTTCGCCTGGGACAGGAGCTCCTACGAGCAGTACTTC,CASSDGFAWDRSSYEQYF
TRBV10-2,NA,TRBJ2-1,NA,TGCGCCAGCAGCCCGGCCAATGAGCAGTTCTTC,CASSPANEQFF
TRBV5-1,few,TRBJ2-1,NA,TGCGCCAGCAGCCCCACGCACAACCGATACAATGAGCAGTTCTTC,CASSPTHNRYNEQFF
TRBV15,once,TRBJ2-7,TRBD2,TGTGCCACCAGCATTGCGGGAGCGGACGAGCAGTACTTC,CATSIAGADEQYF
TRBV4-3,NA,TRBJ1-1,NA,TGCGCCAGCTCCCTTGGGGGCAGCACTGAAGCTTTCTTT,CASSLGGSTEAFF
TRBV18,NA,TRBJ1-3,NA,TGTGCCAGCTCAATCTCCTGGACCGTGGGAGGAAACACCATATATTTT,CASSISWTVGGNTIYF
TRBV6-5,few,TRBJ1-1,NA,TGTGCCAGCAGGTTAAGGGGGGCCACTGAAGCTTTCTTT,CASRLRGATEAFF
TRBV3-1/TRBV3-2,NA,TRBJ1-2,NA,TGTGCCAGCAGCCAAGGCCCAGGAACTCAGGGGAGGTATGGCTACACCTTC,CASSQGPGTQGRYGYTF
TRBV18,NA,TRBJ1-5,NA,TGTGCCAGCTCACCGGGACTTCCCGGTCGGGGCAATCAGCCCCAGCATTTT,CASSPGLPGRGNQPQHF
TRBV5-1,once,TRBJ2-2,NA,TGCGCCAGCAGCCTACAGCGGCCGAACACCGGGGAGCTGTTTTTT,CASSLQRPNTGELFF
TRBV18,once,TRBJ2-3,NA,TGTGCCAGCTCACCACCATTTCCAGATACGCAGTATTTT,CASSPPFPDTQYF
TRBV6-1,NA,TRBJ2-4,TRBD2,TGTGCCAGCAGTGAAACGGGGGGGACCGTAGCCAAAAACATTCAGTACTTC,CASSETGGTVAKNIQYF
TRBV21-1,medium-sized,TRBJ2-1,NA,TGTGCCAGCAGCGGACCTAATGAGCAGTTCTTC,CASSGPNEQFF
TRBV5-1,NA,TRBJ1-5,NA,TGCGCCAGCAGCTTGTCCGCAGGGAATCAGCCCCAGCATTTT,CASSLSAGNQPQHF
TRBV25-1,once,TRBJ2-2,TRBD1,TGTGCCAGTAAGGGACAGGGAAGGACCGGGGAGCTGTTTTTT,CASKGQGRTGELFF
TRBV9,once,TRBJ2-5,NA,TGTGCCAGCAGCGCCCAGCCGGGACCATCAGAGACCCAGTACTTC,CASSAQPGPSETQYF
TRBV6-2/TRBV6-3,NA,TRBJ1-2,NA,TGTGCCAGCAGTGCCTCCGGTGTGGGCTACACCTTC,CASSASGVGYTF
TRBV6-2/TRBV6-3,few,TRBJ1-3,TRBD1,TGTGCCAGCAGTAACCAGGGACAGGGGAACTCTGGAAACACCATATATTTT,CASSNQGQGNSGNTIYF
TRBV21-1,NA,TRBJ2-1,NA,TGTGCCAGCAGCGTCCGAGACAGGAGTTACAATGAGCAGTTCTTC,CASSVRDRSYNEQFF